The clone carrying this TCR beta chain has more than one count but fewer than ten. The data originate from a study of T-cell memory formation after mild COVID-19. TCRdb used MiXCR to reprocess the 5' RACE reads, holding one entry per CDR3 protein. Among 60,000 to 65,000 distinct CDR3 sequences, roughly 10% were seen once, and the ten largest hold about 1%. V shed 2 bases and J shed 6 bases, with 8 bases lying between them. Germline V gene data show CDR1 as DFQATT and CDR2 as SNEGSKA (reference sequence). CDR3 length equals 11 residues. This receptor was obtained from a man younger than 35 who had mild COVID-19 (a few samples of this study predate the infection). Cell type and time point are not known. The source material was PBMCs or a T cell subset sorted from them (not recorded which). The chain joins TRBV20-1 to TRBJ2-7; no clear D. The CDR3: CSARTPLEQYF. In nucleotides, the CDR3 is TGCAGTGCTAGAACCCCCCTCGAGCAGTACTTC.